This T cell receptor beta chain was sequenced during a study of blood T cell repertoires in COVID-19. Whole-study context: Sites in the United States, Italy and Spain provided acute and convalescent COVID-19 samples. Sources were T cells, B-cell-depleted T cells, or PBMCs; the material itself was cDNA or gDNA.

V was clipped by 5 bases and J by 7 bases; unmatched bases: 7. CDR1 SGHTA and CDR2 FQGNSA come from the germline V gene. This CDR3 spans 13 amino acids. Measured with immunoSEQ multiplex PCR; TCRdb has only the in-frame clones, and not every one. The table shows 100,000 to 150,000 clones, with more than 80% occurring only once. Followed longitudinally, the Seattle patients had been enrolled during active infection. The clonotype was recovered from a woman aged 80 or older with COVID-19, enrolled during active disease. The V call is TRBV7-2, the J call TRBJ2-7, with 8 nucleotides matching TRBD1. The specimen sequenced was peripheral blood. CDR3 sequence reads: CASSATGVGEQYF. Written as DNA, the CDR3 is TGTGCCAGCAGCGCGACAGGGGTAGGGGAGCAGTACTTC.